This T cell receptor beta chain was recorded in a study of OX40 agonist ivuxolimab in advanced cancers. The CDR3 length is 21 residues. The germline V gene has CDR1 SNHLY and CDR2 FYNNEI. The junction had 27 bases not matched to a gene; V was cut back by 8 bases and J by 4 bases. The repertoire was sequenced with immunoSEQ multiplex PCR; TCRdb's copy has only in-frame clones and lacks some. This table has 50,000 or so clones, roughly 78% appearing once. Overall study findings and caveats: Compared with CD4+, CD8+ T cells on average had more expanded clones.

On this clone: The antigen remains unidentified.

The source was CD4+ or CD8+ T cells sorted from blood, collected in a trial of the OX40 agonist ivuxolimab. V and J are TRBV2 and TRBJ2-3, with TRBD1 matching 10 bases. This clonotype was obtained from an adult with an advanced solid tumor such as melanoma, head and neck, liver or kidney cancer. CDR3 nucleotides: TGTGCCAGCGCCCGCCGCCGAGGCGGGACAGGGGTTACCCAGGATGCAGATACGCAGTATTTT. Its protein is CASARRRGGTGVTQDADTQYF.